Sequencing of this T cell receptor (beta chain) was carried out in a study of blood T cell repertoires in COVID-19. Data came from immunoSEQ multiplex PCR; TCRdb stores just in-frame clones and leaves some out. Found here are about 280,000 clones, roughly four fifths of them singletons; the top ten hold 7.5% to 10%. The CDR3 is made up of 14 amino acids. The germline CDR1 and CDR2 sequences are SGHTA and FQGTGA. Trimming cost V 4 bases and J 7 bases; bases outside gene matches: 6. The specimen sequenced was peripheral blood. The rearrangement uses TRBV7-3 and TRBJ2-1, with TRBD1 matching over 8 bases. The sequence was obtained from a woman aged 50 to 65 who had recovered from COVID-19. Written as DNA, the CDR3 is TGTGCCAGCAGCTCCGGGACAGGCGGGAATGAGCAGTTCTTC. Amino acids: CASSSGTGGNEQFF.